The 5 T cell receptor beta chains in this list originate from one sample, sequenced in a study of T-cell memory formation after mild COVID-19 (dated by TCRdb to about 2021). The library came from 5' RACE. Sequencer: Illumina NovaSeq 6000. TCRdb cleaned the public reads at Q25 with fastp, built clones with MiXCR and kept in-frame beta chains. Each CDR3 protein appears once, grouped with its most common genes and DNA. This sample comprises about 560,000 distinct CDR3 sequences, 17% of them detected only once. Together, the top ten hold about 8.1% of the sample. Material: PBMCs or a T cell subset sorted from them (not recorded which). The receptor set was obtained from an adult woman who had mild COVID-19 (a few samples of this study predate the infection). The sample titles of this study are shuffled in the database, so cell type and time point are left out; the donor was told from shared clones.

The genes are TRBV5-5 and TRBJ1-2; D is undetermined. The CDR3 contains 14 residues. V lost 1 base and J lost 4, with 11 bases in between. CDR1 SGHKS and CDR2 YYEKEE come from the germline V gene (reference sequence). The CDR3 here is CASSLSGEAYGYTF. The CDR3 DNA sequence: TGTGCCAGCAGCTTGTCCGGGGAAGCCTATGGCTACACCTTC.

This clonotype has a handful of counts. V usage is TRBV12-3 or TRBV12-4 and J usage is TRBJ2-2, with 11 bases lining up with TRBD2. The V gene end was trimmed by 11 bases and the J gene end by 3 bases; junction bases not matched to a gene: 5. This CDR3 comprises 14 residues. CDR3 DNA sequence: TGTGCCTTCCTAGCGGGGGGACACACCGGGGAGCTGTTTTTT. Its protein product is CAFLAGGHTGELFF.

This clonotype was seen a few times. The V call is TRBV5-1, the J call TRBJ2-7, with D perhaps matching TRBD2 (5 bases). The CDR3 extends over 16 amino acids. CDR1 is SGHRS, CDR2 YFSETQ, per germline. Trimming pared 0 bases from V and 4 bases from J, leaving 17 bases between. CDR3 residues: CASSLVVLAADYEQYF. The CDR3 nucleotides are TGCGCCAGCAGCTTGGTGGTGCTAGCCGCCGATTACGAGCAGTACTTC.

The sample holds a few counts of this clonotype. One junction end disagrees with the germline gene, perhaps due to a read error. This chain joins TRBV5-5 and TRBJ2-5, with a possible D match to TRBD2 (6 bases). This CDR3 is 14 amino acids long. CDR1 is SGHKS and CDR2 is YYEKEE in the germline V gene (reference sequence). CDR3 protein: CASSLGGPKETQYF. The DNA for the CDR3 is TGTGCCAGCAGTTTGGGGGGACCGAAAGAGACCCAGTACTTC.

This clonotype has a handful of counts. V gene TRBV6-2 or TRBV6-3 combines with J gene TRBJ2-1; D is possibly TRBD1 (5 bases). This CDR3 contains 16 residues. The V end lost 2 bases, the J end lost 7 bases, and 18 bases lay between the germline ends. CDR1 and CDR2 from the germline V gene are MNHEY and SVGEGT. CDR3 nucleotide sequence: TGTGCCAGCAGTTACCCAGGGCTTGAGGTCGATAATGAGCAGTTCTTC. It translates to CASSYPGLEVDNEQFF.